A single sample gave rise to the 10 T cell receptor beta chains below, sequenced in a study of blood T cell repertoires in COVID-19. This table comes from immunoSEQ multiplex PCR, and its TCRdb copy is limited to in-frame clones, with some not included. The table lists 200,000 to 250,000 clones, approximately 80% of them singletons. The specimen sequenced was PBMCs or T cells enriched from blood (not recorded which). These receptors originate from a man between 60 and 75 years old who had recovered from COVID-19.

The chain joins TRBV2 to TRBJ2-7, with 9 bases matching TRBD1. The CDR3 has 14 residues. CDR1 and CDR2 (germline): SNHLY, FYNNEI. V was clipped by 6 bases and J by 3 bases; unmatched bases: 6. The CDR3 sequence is CASSDRDRVYEQYF. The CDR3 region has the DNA TGTGCCAGCAGCGACCGGGACAGGGTCTACGAGCAGTACTTC.

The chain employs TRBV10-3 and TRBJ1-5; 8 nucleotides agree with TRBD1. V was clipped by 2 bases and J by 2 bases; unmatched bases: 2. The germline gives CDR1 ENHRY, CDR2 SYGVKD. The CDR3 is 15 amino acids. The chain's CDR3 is CAISEGTGRNQPQHF. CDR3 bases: TGTGCCATCAGTGAGGGGACAGGCCGCAATCAGCCCCAGCATTTT.

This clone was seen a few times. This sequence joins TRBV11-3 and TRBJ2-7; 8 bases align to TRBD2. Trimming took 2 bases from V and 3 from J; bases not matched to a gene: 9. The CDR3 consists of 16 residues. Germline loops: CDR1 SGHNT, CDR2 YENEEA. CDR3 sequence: CASSLIPAGGFYEQYF. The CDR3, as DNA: TGTGCCAGCAGCTTAATTCCGGCGGGGGGCTTCTACGAGCAGTACTTC. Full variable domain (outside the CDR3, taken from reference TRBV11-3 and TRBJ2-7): EAGVVQSPRYKIIEKKQPVAFWCNPISGHNTLYWYLQNLGQGPELLIRYENEEAVDDSQLPKDRFSAERLKGVDSTLKIQPAELGDSAVYLCASSLIPAGGFYEQYFGPGTRLTVT.

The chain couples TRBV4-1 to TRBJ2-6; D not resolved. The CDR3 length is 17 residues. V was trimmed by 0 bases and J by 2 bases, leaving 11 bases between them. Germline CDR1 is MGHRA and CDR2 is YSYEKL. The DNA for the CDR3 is TGCGCCAGCAGCCAAGATTTCGTTGGCACTGGGGCCAACGTCCTGACTTTC. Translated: CASSQDFVGTGANVLTF.

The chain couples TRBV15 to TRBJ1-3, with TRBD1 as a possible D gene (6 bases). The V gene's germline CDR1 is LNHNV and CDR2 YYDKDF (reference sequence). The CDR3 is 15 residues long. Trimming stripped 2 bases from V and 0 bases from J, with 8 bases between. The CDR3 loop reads CATSRTGFSGNTIYF. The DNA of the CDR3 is TGTGCCACCAGCAGAACAGGGTTCTCTGGAAACACCATATATTTT.

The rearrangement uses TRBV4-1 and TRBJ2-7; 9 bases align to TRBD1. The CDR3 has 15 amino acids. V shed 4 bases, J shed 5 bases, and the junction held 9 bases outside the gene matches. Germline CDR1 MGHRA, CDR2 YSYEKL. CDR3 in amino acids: CASSPGDRGIHEQYF. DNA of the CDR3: TGCGCCAGCAGCCCCGGCGACAGGGGGATCCACGAGCAGTACTTC.

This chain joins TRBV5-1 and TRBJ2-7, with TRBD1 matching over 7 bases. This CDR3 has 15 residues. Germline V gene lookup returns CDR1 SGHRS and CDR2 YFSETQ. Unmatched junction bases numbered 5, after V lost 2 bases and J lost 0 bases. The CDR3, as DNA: TGCGCCAGCAGCTTTTCAGGGGGTACCTCCTACGAGCAGTACTTC. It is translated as CASSFSGGTSYEQYF.

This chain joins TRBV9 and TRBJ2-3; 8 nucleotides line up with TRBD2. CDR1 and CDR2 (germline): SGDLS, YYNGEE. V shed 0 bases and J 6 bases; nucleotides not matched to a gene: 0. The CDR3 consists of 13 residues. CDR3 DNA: TGTGCCAGCAGCGTAGAGCGGGGGGATACGCAGTATTTT. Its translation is CASSVERGDTQYF. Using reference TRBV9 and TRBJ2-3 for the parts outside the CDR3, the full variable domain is DSGVTQTPKHLITATGQRVTLRCSPRSGDLSVYWYQQSLDQGLQFLIQYYNGEERAKGNILERFSAQQFPDLHSELNLSSLELGDSALYFCASSVERGDTQYFGPGTRLTVL.

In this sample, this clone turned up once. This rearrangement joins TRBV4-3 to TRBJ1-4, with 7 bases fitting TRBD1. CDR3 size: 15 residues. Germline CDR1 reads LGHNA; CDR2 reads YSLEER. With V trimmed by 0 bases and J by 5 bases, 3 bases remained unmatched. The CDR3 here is CASSQEGQRNEKLFF. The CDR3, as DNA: TGCGCCAGCAGCCAAGAGGGACAGAGAAATGAAAAACTGTTTTTT.

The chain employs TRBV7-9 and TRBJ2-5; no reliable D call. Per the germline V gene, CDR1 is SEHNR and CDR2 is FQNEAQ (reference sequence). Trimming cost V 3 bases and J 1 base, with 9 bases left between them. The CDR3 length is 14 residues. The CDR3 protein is CASSFLQAQETQYF. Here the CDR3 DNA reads TGTGCCAGCAGCTTCCTCCAGGCCCAAGAGACCCAGTACTTC. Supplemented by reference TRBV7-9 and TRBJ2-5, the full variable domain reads DTGVSQNPRHKITKRGQNVTFRCDPISEHNRLYWYRQTLGQGPEFLTYFQNEAQLEKSRLLSDRFSAERPKGSFSTLEIQRTEQGDSAMYLCASSFLQAQETQYFGPGTRLLVL.